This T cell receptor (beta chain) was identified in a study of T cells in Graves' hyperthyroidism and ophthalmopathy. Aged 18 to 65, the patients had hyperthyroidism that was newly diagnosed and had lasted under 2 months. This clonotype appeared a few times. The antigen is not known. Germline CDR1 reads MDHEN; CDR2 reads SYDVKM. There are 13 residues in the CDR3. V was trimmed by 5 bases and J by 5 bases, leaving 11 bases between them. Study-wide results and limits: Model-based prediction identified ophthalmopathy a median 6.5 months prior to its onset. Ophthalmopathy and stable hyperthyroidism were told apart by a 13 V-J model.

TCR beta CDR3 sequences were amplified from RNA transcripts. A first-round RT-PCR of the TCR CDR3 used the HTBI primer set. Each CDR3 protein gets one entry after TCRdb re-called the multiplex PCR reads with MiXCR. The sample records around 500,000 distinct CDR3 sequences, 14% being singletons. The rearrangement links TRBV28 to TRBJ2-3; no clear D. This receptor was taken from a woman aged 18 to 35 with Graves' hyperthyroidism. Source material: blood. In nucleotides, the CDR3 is TGTGCCAGCAGTAGTACCCCTAAAGATACGCAGTATTTT. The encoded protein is CASSSTPKDTQYF.